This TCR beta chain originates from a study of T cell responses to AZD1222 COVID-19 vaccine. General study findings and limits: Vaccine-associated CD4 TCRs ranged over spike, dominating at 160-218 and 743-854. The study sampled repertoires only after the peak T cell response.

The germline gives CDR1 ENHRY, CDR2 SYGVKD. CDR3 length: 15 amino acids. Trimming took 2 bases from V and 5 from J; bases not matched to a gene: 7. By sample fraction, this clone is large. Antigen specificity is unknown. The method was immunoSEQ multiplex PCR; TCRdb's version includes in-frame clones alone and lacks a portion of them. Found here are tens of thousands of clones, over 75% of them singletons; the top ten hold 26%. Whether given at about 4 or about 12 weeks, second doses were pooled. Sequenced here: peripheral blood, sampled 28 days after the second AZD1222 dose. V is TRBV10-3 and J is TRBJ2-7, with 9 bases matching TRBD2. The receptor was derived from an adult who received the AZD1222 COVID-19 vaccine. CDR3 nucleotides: TGTGCCATCAGTGAGGGGGCTAGCGGGATGAACGAGCAGTACTTC. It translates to CAISEGASGMNEQYF.